This T cell receptor (beta chain) was recovered during a study of radiotherapy plus CTLA-4 blockade in lung cancer. Overall study: Patients showed objective responses in over 15% of cases, and disease control was achieved by 30% to 35%. General study points: The best predictor of response was reported to be early blood T cell clone dynamics, with interferon-beta.

The CDR3 length is 15 residues. V was clipped by 5 bases and J by 9 bases, with 20 bases between them. CDR1 is SEHNR and CDR2 is FQNEAQ in the germline V gene (reference sequence). For this clone: Its antigen remains unidentified.

The data were produced by immunoSEQ multiplex PCR, yet TCRdb's version contains in-frame clones alone and is incomplete. The data show tens of thousands of clones, 70% seen once. In chemo-refractory metastatic non-small-cell lung cancer, patients got ipilimumab CTLA-4 blockade together with focal radiation. The specimen comprised peripheral blood, sampled from a patient treated with radiotherapy plus ipilimumab. The V and J genes are TRBV7-9 and TRBJ2-1, with a tentative D call TRBD1 (5 bases). The sequence derives from a human donor with non-small cell lung cancer who had stable disease on radiotherapy plus ipilimumab. The CDR3 protein is CASSRTEGALSEQFF. In DNA form, the CDR3 reads TGTGCCAGCAGCCGTACTGAAGGGGCTTTGAGTGAGCAGTTCTTC.